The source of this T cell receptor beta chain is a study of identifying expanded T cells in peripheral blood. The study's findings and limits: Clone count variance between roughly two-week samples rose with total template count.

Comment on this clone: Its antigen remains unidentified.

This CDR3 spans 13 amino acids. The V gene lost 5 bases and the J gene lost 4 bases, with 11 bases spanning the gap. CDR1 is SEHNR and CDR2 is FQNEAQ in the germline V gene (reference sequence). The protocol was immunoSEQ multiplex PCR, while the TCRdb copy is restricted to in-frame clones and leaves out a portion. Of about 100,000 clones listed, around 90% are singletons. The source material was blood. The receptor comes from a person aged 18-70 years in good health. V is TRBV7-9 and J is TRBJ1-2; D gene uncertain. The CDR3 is CASSHHDRYGYTF. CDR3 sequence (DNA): TGTGCCAGCAGCCACCACGACCGCTATGGCTACACCTTC.